These T cell receptor beta chains were read from a single sample in a study of Graves' ophthalmopathy and Graves' hyperthyroidism. One entry per CDR3 protein, called by TCRdb with MiXCR from the multiplex PCR reads. Among 200,000 to 250,000 distinct CDR3 sequences listed, around a fifth were seen once. Sequencing was done on a sample of peripheral blood. Source of these receptors: a woman aged 50 to 60 with Graves' ophthalmopathy. Both conserved end residues are part of each CDR3. Each record gives: J gene, V gene, clone size, D gene, CDR3 DNA, CDR3 protein. D genes are given only for firm matches. The size field is filled for only some rows; it gives once, few, many or a size class.

TRBJ1-2 | TRBV6-1 | many | - | TGTGCCAGCAGGACCCAGGTCTATGGCTACACCTTC | CASRTQVYGYTF
TRBJ2-7 | TRBV27 | many | TRBD2 | TGTGCCAGCAGTACGACTAGCGGGAGTTACGAGCAGTACTTC | CASSTTSGSYEQYF
TRBJ1-1 | TRBV28 | many | - | TGTGCCAGCAGTCCCGGAGTGGGGACGGCTGAAGCTTTCTTT | CASSPGVGTAEAFF
TRBJ1-5 | TRBV12-3/TRBV12-4 | many | - | TGTGCCAGCAGCCGGGGGATCAGGCAGCCCCAGCATTTT | CASSRGIRQPQHF
TRBJ2-5 | TRBV20-1 | many | - | TGCAGTGCTAGAGATCGAGCAAAGTACCAAGAGACCCAGTACTTC | CSARDRAKYQETQYF
TRBJ2-5 | TRBV15 | - | TRBD2 | TGTGCCACCAGCAGAGGACTAGCGGGAGAGACCCAGTACTTC | CATSRGLAGETQYF
TRBJ2-2 | TRBV28 | few | TRBD2 | TGTGCCAGCAGGCCTTGGGCGGGAGGTCCCACCGGGGAGCTGTTTTTT | CASRPWAGGPTGELFF
TRBJ1-1 | TRBV10-1 | many | - | TGCGCCAGCAGGGCCAGACAGAACACTGAAGCTTTCTTT | CASRARQNTEAFF
TRBJ2-7 | TRBV6-1 | few | - | TGTGCCAGCAGTGAGGAGAACAGGGCCTACGAGCAGTACTTC | CASSEENRAYEQYF
TRBJ2-2 | TRBV2 | - | TRBD2 | TGTGCCAGCAGGCAGGAGACTAGCATCACCGGGGAGCTGTTTTTT | CASRQETSITGELFF
TRBJ1-1 | TRBV20-1 | many | - | TGCAGTGCGTTGACACCCCCCTTGAACACTGAAGCTTTCTTT | CSALTPPLNTEAFF
TRBJ2-5 | TRBV2 | many | - | TGTGCCAGCAGCGCCTCGGTCGGGGTTTGGGAGACCCAGTACTTC | CASSASVGVWETQYF
TRBJ1-1 | TRBV12-3/TRBV12-4 | - | - | TGTGCCAGCAGTTTAGGGTTCGTCAGGGGTGAAGCTTTCTTT | CASSLGFVRGEAFF
TRBJ1-2 | TRBV12-3/TRBV12-4 | many | - | TGTGCCAGCAGTTCTGACAGAATCTATGGCTACACCTTC | CASSSDRIYGYTF
TRBJ2-2 | TRBV24-1 | many | - | TGTGCCACCAGTGCCACCCCGGGACACACCCGGGAGCTGTTTTTT | CATSATPGHTRELFF
TRBJ2-7 | TRBV10-3 | many | TRBD2 | TGTGCCATCAGTGAAATAGCGGGAGGGGCCTACGAGCAGTACTTC | CAISEIAGGAYEQYF
TRBJ2-3 | TRBV6-6 | many | TRBD2 | TGTGCCAGCAGGGGACTAGCGGGGGGCACAGATACGCAGTATTTT | CASRGLAGGTDTQYF
TRBJ2-7 | TRBV5-5 | few | - | TGTGCCAGCAGGGGGTCGGGGGTTTACGAGCAGTACTTC | CASRGSGVYEQYF
TRBJ2-6 | TRBV30 | - | - | TGTGCCTGCACTACAGGGACTGGGGCCAACGTCCTGACTTTC | CACTTGTGANVLTF
TRBJ2-7 | TRBV6-1 | - | - | TGTGCCAGCAGGGAGCTGTCCGGGATACAGGGCGAGCAGTACTTC | CASRELSGIQGEQYF
TRBJ1-2 | TRBV30 | many | - | TGTGCCTGGAGTGCCCGCCGGGCCCGTTGGGGCTACACCTTC | CAWSARRARWGYTF
TRBJ1-1 | TRBV20-1 | many | - | TGCAGTGCATCAAACAACAGGGTTTACACTGAAGCTTTCTTT | CSASNNRVYTEAFF
TRBJ2-7 | TRBV6-1 | few | - | TGTGCCAGCAGTGAAGCACCAGGTTCCTTCTACGAGCAGTACTTC | CASSEAPGSFYEQYF
TRBJ2-2 | TRBV27 | many | - | TGTGCCAGCAGTACCCGGGGAACCGGGGAGCTGTTTTTT | CASSTRGTGELFF
TRBJ2-5 | TRBV6-5 | many | TRBD2 | TGTGCCAGCAGTCGGGGACTAGCGGGGGTACAAGAGACCCAGTACTTC | CASSRGLAGVQETQYF
TRBJ2-2 | TRBV6-2/TRBV6-3 | many | - | TGTGCCAGCCGGCCGACAGGGAACACCGGGGAGCTGTTTTTT | CASRPTGNTGELFF
TRBJ2-4 | TRBV6-1 | many | - | TGTGCCAGCAGTCGTAGCCCCGTTAAAATGGTTCAGTACTTC | CASSRSPVKMVQYF
TRBJ2-5 | TRBV19 | many | - | TGTGCCAGTAGTATTGGGGGGACCCAGTACTTC | CASSIGGTQYF
TRBJ2-5 | TRBV24-1 | few | - | TGTGCCACCAGTACTACCAGACAGAAACAAGAGACCCAGTACTTC | CATSTTRQKQETQYF
TRBJ1-1 | TRBV18 | few | - | TGTGCCAGCTCAGTGGGGACTGAAGCTTTCTTT | CASSVGTEAFF
TRBJ2-7 | TRBV7-2 | many | TRBD2 | TGTGCCAGCAGCCCCCGGCTAGCGGGCCGATACGAGCAGTACTTC | CASSPRLAGRYEQYF
TRBJ2-5 | TRBV11-2 | many | TRBD1 | TGTGCCATCTCTAGACAGGGGGAAAACCAAGAGACCCAGTACTTC | CAISRQGENQETQYF
TRBJ2-7 | TRBV29-1 | many | - | TGCAGCGTTGAATTTTCAGGGTTCGAGCAGTACTTC | CSVEFSGFEQYF
TRBJ2-6 | TRBV29-1 | many | TRBD1 | TGCAGCGTTGAGTCCGGGACAGGGCATCCATCTGGGGCCAACGTCCTGACTTTC | CSVESGTGHPSGANVLTF
TRBJ1-2 | TRBV28 | many | TRBD1 | TGTGCCAGCGGGACAGGGGAACGGGGCTACACCTTC | CASGTGERGYTF
TRBJ1-1 | TRBV7-2 | many | - | TGTGCCAGCAGCTTACAGGGGAAGAACACTGAAGCTTTCTTT | CASSLQGKNTEAFF
TRBJ1-5 | TRBV5-1 | many | TRBD1 | TGCGCCAGCAGCTTCCAGGGGGGAGATCAGCCCCAGCATTTT | CASSFQGGDQPQHF
TRBJ2-2 | TRBV27 | many | - | TGTGCCAGCAGTTTAAGTAGGGGTGAGGCCGGGGAGCTGTTTTTT | CASSLSRGEAGELFF
TRBJ2-5 | TRBV7-8 | - | - | TGTGCCAGCAGCTTCCCCCCTTGGGACCGGGGAAGGGAGACCCAGTACTTC | CASSFPPWDRGRETQYF
TRBJ2-3 | TRBV30 | few | TRBD1 | TGTGCCCGGGACAGGAGATTAGATACGCAGTATTTT | CARDRRLDTQYF
TRBJ1-1 | TRBV4-1 | - | TRBD1 | TGCGCCAGCAGCCGGGACAGGGGAGCGAACACTGAAGCTTTCTTT | CASSRDRGANTEAFF
TRBJ2-7 | TRBV5-5 | - | TRBD2 | TGTGCCAGCAGCGAAGGACTAGCGGGGGGGAACTACGAGCAGTACTTC | CASSEGLAGGNYEQYF
TRBJ1-2 | TRBV30 | - | - | TGTGCCTGGAGTTCTGGGGTTAACTATGGCTACACCTTC | CAWSSGVNYGYTF
TRBJ2-7 | TRBV4-2 | many | TRBD1 | TGTGCCAGCAGCACCCTACAGGGGGCCGACGAGCAGTACTTC | CASSTLQGADEQYF
TRBJ1-1 | TRBV6-1 | - | - | TGTGCCAGCAGTGTTCCGGGACACCTGAACACTGAAGCTTTCTTT | CASSVPGHLNTEAFF
TRBJ2-7 | TRBV5-1 | many | - | TGCGCCAGCAGCCTTACCAAGAGAAGCGGGCACCCTTACGAGCAGTACTTC | CASSLTKRSGHPYEQYF